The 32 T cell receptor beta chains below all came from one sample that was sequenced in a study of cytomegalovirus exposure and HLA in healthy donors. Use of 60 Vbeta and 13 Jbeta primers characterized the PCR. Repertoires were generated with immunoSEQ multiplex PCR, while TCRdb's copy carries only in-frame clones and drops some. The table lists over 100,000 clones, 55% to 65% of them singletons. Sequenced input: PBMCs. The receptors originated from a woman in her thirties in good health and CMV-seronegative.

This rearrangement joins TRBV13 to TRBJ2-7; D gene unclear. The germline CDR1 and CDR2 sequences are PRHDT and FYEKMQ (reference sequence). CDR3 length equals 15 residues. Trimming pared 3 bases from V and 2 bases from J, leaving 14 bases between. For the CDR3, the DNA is TGTGCCAGCAGCTTTTTAAAGAGGTTCACCTACGAGCAGTACTTC. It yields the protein CASSFLKRFTYEQYF.

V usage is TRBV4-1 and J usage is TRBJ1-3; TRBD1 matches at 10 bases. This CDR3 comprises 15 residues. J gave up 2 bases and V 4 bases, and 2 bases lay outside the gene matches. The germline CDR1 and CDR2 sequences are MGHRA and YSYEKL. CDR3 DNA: TGCGCCAGCAGCCCCGGACAGGGGGCTGGAAACACCATATATTTT. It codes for CASSPGQGAGNTIYF.

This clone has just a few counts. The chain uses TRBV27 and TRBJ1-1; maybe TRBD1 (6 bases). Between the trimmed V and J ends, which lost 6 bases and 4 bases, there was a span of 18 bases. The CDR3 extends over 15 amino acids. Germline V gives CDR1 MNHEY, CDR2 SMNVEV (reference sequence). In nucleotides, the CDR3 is TGTGCCAGCAGCCTATCAAGGGGGTTCGGCACTGAAGCTTTCTTT. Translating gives CASSLSRGFGTEAFF.

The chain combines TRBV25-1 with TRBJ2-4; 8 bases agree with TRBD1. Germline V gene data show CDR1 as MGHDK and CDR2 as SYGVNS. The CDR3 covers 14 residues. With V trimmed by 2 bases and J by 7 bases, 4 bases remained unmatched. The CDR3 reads CASSESRGHNIQYF. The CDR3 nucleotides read TGTGCCAGCAGTGAAAGCAGGGGGCACAACATTCAGTACTTC.

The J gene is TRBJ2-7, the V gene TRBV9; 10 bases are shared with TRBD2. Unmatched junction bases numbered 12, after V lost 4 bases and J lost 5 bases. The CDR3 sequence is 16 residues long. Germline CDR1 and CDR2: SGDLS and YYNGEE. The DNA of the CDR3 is TGTGCCAGCAGCCCCCCGCGGGCTAGCGGGAGCAACGAGCAGTACTTC. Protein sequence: CASSPPRASGSNEQYF.

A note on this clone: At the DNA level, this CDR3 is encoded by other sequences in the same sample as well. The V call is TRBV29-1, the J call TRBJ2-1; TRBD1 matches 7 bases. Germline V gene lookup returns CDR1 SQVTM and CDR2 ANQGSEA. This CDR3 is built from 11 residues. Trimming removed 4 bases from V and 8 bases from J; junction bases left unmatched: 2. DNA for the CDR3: TGCAGCGTTGGGCAGGGGGATGAGCAGTTCTTC. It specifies CSVGQGDEQFF.

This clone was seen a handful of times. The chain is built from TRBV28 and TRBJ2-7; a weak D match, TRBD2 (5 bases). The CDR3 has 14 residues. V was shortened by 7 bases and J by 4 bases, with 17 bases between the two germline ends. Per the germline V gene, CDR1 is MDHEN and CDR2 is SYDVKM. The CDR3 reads CASIRTGNQYEQYF. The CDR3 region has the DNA TGTGCCAGCATCCGCACCGGGAACCAATACGAGCAGTACTTC.

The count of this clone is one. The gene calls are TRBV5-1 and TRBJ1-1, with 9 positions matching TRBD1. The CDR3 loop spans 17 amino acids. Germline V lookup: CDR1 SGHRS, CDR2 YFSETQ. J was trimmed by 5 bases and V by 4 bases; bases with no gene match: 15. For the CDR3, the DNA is TGCGCCAGCAGCCGAGATCCTACGGGACAGGGTGAAACTGAAGCTTTCTTT. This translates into CASSRDPTGQGETEAFF.

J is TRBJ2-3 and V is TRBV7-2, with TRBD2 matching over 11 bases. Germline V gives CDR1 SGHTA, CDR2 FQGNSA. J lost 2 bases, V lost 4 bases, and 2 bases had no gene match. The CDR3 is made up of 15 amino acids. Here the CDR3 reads CASSSSGRTTDTQYF. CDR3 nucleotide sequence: TGTGCCAGCAGCTCTAGCGGGAGGACCACAGATACGCAGTATTTT.

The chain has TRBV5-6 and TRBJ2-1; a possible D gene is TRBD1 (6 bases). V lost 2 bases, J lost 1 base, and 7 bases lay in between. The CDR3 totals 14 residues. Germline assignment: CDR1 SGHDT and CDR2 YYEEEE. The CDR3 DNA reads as TGTGCCAGCAGCTTCGGGACATCCTACAATGAGCAGTTCTTC. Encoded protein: CASSFGTSYNEQFF.

CDR3 region: CASSIFRDRRHNEQFF. The CDR3 DNA sequence: TGTGCCAGTAGTATATTCCGGGACAGAAGACACAATGAGCAGTTCTTC. The rearrangement links TRBV19 to TRBJ2-1; 7 positions agree with TRBD1. This CDR3 comprises 16 residues. Trimming at V came to 2 bases and at J to 5 bases, leaving 9 bases not matched to a gene. Germline CDR1 and CDR2: LNHDA and SQIVND (reference sequence).

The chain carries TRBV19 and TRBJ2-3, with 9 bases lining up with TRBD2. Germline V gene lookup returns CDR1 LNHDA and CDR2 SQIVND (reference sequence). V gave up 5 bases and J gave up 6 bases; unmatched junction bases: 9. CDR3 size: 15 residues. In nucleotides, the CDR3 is TGTGCCAGTAGTGCATCCGGGACTAGCAGGGATACGCAGTATTTT. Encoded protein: CASSASGTSRDTQYF. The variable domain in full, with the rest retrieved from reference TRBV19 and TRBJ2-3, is DGGITQSPKYLFRKEGQNVTLSCEQNLNHDAMYWYRQDPGQGLRLIYYSQIVNDFQKGDIAEGYSVSREKKESFPLTVTSAQKNPTAFYLCASSASGTSRDTQYFGPGTRLTVL.

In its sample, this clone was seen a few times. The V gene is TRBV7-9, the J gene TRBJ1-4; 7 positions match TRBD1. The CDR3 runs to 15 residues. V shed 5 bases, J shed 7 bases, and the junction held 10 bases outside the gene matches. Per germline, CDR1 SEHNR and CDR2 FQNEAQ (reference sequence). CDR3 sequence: CASSPGQVSAEKLFF. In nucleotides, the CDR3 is TGTGCCAGCAGCCCAGGACAGGTCTCGGCTGAAAAACTGTTTTTT.

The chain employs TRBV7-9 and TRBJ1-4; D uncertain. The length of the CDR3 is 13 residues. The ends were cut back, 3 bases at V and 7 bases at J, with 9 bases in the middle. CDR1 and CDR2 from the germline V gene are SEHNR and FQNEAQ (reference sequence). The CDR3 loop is CASSLAGGEKLFF. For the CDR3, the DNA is TGTGCCAGCAGCTTGGCCGGAGGTGAAAAACTGTTTTTT.

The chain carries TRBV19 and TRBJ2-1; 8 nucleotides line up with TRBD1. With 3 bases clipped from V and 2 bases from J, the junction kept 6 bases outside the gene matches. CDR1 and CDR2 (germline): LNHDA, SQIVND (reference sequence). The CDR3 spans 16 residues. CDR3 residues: CASSIRTGNTYNEQFF. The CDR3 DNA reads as TGTGCCAGTAGTATCAGGACAGGGAACACCTACAATGAGCAGTTCTTC.

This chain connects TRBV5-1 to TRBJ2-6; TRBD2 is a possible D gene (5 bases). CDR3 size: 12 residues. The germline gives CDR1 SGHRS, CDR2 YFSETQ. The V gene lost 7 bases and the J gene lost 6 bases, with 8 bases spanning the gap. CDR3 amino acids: CASFGMANVLTF. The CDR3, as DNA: TGCGCCAGCTTCGGGATGGCCAACGTCCTGACTTTC.

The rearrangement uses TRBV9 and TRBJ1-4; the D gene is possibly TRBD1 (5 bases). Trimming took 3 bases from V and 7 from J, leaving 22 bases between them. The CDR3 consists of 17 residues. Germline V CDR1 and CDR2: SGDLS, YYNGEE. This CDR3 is CASSAGGLAGRSEKLFF. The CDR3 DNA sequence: TGTGCCAGCAGCGCCGGAGGACTGGCAGGGAGGAGTGAAAAACTGTTTTTT.

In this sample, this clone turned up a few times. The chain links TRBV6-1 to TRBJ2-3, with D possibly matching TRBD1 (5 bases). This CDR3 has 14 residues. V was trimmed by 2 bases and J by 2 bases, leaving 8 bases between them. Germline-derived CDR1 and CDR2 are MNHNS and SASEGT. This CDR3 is CASSEKGNTDTQYF. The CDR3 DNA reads TGTGCCAGCAGTGAAAAGGGGAACACAGATACGCAGTATTTT.

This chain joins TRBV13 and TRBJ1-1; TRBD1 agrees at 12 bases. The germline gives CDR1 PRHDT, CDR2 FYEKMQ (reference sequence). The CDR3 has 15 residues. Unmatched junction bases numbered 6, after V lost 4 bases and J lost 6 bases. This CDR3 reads CASSSGQGAFAEAFF. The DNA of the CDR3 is TGTGCCAGCAGCTCGGGACAGGGGGCTTTCGCTGAAGCTTTCTTT.

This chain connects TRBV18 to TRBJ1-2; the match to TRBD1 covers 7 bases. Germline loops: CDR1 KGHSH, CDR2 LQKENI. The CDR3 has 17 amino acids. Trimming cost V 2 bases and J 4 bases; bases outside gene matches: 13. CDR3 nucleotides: TGTGCCAGCTCACCAATGGGGAGACAGGGAGTTACCTATGGCTACACCTTC. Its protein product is CASSPMGRQGVTYGYTF.

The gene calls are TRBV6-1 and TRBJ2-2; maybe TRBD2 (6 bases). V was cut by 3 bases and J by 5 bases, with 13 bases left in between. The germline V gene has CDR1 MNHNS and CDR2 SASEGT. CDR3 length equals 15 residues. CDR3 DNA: TGTGCCAGCAGTGAGACGGTAGCGGTTACCGGGGAGCTGTTTTTT. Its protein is CASSETVAVTGELFF.

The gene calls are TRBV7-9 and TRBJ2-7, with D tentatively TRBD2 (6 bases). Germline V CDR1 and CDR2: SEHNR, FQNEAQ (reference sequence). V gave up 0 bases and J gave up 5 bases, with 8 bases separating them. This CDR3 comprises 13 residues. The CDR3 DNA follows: TGTGCCAGCAGCTTAGCGACTAGTAACGAGCAGTACTTC. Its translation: CASSLATSNEQYF.

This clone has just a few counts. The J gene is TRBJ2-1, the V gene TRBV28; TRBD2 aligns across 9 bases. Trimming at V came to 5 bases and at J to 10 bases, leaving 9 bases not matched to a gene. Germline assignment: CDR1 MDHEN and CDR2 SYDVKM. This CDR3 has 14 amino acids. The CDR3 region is CASSKTGTSFEQFF. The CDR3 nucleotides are TGTGCCAGCAGTAAAACCGGGACTAGCTTCGAGCAGTTCTTC.

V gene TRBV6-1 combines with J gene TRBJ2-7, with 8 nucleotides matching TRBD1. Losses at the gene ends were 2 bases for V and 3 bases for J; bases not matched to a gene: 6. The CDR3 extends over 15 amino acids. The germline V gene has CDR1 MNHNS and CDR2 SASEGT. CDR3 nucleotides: TGTGCCAGCAGTGAATATTTAGGACAGGGCTACGAGCAGTACTTC. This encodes CASSEYLGQGYEQYF.

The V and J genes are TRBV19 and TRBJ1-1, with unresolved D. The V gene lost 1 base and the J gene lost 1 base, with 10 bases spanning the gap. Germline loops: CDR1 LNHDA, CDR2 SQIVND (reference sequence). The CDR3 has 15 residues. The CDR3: CASSIGPIENTEAFF. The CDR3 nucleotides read TGTGCCAGTAGTATAGGTCCCATAGAGAACACTGAAGCTTTCTTT.

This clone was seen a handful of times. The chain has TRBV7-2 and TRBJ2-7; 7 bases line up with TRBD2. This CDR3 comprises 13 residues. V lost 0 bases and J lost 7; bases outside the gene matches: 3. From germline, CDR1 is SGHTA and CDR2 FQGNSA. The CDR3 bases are TGTGCCAGCAGCTTAGCGGGAGGGCGTGAGCAGTACTTC. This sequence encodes CASSLAGGREQYF.

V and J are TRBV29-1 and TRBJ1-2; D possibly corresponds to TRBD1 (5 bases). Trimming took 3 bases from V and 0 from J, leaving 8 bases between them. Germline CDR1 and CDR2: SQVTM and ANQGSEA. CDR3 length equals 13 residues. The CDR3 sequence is CSVETVANYGYTF. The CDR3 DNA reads TGCAGCGTTGAGACAGTCGCTAACTATGGCTACACCTTC. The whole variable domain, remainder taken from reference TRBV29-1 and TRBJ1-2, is SAVISQKPSRDICQRGTSLTIQCQVDSQVTMMFWYRQQPGQSLTLIATANQGSEATYESGFVIDKFPISRPNLTFSTLTVSNMSPEDSSIYLCSVETVANYGYTFGSGTRLTVV.

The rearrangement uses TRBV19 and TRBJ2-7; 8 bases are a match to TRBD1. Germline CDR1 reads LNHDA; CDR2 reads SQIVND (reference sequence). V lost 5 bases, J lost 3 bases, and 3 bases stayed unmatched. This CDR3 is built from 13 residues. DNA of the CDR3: TGTGCCAGTAGTGGCAGGGGGCACTACGAGCAGTACTTC. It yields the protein CASSGRGHYEQYF.

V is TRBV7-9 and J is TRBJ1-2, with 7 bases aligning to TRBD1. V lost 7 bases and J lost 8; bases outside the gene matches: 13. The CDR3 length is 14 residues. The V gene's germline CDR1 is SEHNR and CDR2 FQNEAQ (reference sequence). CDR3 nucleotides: TGTGCCAGCACCCCTCCAGGGGGGTGGGAGGGCTACACCTTC. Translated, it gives CASTPPGGWEGYTF.

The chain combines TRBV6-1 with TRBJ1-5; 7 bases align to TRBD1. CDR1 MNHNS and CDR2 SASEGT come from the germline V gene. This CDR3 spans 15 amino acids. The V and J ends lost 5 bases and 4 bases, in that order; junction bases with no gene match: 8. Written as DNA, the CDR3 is TGTGCCAGCAGTCAGCAGGGGGGTTTGAATCAGCCCCAGCATTTT. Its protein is CASSQQGGLNQPQHF.

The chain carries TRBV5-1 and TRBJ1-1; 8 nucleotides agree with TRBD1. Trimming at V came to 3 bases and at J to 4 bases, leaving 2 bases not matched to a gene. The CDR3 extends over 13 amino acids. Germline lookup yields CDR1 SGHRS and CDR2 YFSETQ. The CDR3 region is CASSSTGVTEAFF. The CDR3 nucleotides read TGCGCCAGCAGCTCGACAGGGGTCACTGAAGCTTTCTTT.

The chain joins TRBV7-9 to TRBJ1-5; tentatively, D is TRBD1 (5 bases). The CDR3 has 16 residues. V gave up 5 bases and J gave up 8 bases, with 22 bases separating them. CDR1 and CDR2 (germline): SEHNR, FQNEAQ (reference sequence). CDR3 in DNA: TGTGCCAGCAGCCGTAGACAGCCCAACCATATCGAGCCCCAGCATTTT. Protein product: CASSRRQPNHIEPQHF.